This entry lists 5 T cell receptor beta chains sequenced from one sample in a study of vaccination effects on CD4 cells after COVID-19. The antigens for these receptors are not known. Produced via immunoSEQ multiplex PCR; TCRdb's table is partial and in-frame only. The table lists about 68,000 clones, about four fifths of them singletons, with 12% in the top ten. Antigen-specific CD4+ T cells were first expanded with viral peptide pools by the ViraFEST assay and only then sequenced. Researchers isolated CD4+ T cells once approximately eleven days of culture had elapsed. Vaccine recipients, nucleocapsid antibody negative, had no prior SARS-CoV-2 infection. The input for sequencing was CD4+ T cells from PBMCs cultured with SARS-CoV-2 spike peptides, taken before COVID-19 vaccination. Receptor source: a human donor who received a COVID-19 vaccine.

This CDR3 reads CASSQDGGGSPLHF. The CDR3 DNA is TGTGCCAGCAGCCAAGACGGAGGAGGGTCACCCCTCCACTTT. The rearrangement joins TRBV3-1 (or the pseudogene TRBV3-2) to TRBJ1-6; no clear D gene. CDR1 LGHDT and CDR2 YNNKEL come from the germline V gene (reference sequence). The length of the CDR3 is 14 residues. With 0 bases removed from V and 10 bases from J, the gap between germline ends came to 10 bases.

The rearrangement links TRBV19 to TRBJ1-5, with 9 bases aligning to TRBD1. V shed 7 bases and J 0 bases; nucleotides not matched to a gene: 7. This CDR3 is built from 16 residues. From germline, CDR1 is LNHDA and CDR2 SQIVND (reference sequence). The CDR3 DNA reads as TGTGCCAGTATATCAACAGGGGGCATTAGCAATCAGCCCCAGCATTTT. This gives the protein CASISTGGISNQPQHF.

This clone was observed a single time. The genes are TRBV10-3 and TRBJ1-1; D is perhaps TRBD1 (5 bases). Germline V gene lookup returns CDR1 ENHRY and CDR2 SYGVKD. The CDR3 totals 16 residues. V lost 8 bases, J lost 1 base, and 20 bases lay in between. CDR3 residues: CAIRPGGMGPNTEAFF. The CDR3 region has the DNA TGTGCCATCCGCCCGGGGGGGATGGGACCGAACACTGAAGCTTTCTTT.

In its sample, this clone was seen once. This chain uses TRBV6-2 or TRBV6-3 with TRBJ1-2, with TRBD1 identical over 8 bases. Germline V lookup: CDR1 MNHEY, CDR2 SVGEGT. V dropped 2 bases and J dropped 7; count of bases not matched to a gene: 18. The CDR3 consists of 18 residues. The CDR3 loop is CASSYRGILKTGVSGYTF. In DNA, the CDR3 is TGTGCCAGCAGTTACCGGGGGATCCTAAAGACAGGGGTGTCTGGCTACACCTTC.

The rearrangement uses TRBV19 and TRBJ1-2; TRBD1 agrees at 9 bases. The CDR3 extends over 16 amino acids. Germline CDR1 LNHDA, CDR2 SQIVND (reference sequence). J was trimmed by 0 bases and V by 5 bases; bases with no gene match: 7. As DNA, the CDR3 is TGTGCCAGTAGTTCGGACAGGGGACAGACTAACTATGGCTACACCTTC. Encoded protein: CASSSDRGQTNYGYTF.